This T cell receptor (beta chain) was sequenced during a study of a mutant IDH1 vaccine in newly diagnosed glioma. Overall study: Males made up 62.5% and females about 40% of treated patients, whose mean age was about 41 years.

Here immunoSEQ multiplex PCR was the method, and the copy in TCRdb shows in-frame clones only, minus some. Among about 59,000 clones listed, 91% were seen once. This CDR3 has 14 amino acids. In germline, CDR1 is KGHSH, CDR2 LQKENI. V was trimmed by 0 bases and J by 8 bases, leaving 13 bases between them. Time point: baseline, week 1 (first vaccination visit). As to treatment: pre-vaccination baseline after standard-of-care therapy. The V and J genes are TRBV18 and TRBJ1-2, with D uncertain. The material sequenced was PBMCs, taken from a glioma patient treated with radiotherapy, temozolomide or both. The clonotype was recovered from a man between 50 and 59 years old with glioma. This chain's CDR3 is CASSPPTDREGYTF. CDR3 in DNA: TGTGCCAGCTCACCACCGACTGACCGGGAGGGCTACACCTTC.